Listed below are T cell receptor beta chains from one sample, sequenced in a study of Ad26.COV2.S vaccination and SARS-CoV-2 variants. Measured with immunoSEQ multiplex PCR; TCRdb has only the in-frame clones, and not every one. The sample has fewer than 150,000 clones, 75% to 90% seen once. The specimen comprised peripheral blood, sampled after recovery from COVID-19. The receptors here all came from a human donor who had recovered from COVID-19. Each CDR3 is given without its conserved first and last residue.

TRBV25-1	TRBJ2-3	ASSGTSGVGDTQY
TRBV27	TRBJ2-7	ASKTGEGTYEQY
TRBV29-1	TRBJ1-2	SVEGLAGHA
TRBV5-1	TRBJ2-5	ASSFGGAQETQY
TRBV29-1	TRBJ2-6	SARGISGANVLT
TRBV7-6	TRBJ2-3	ASSQWRGPGPGTDTQY
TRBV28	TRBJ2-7	ASSSIGQGWNEQY
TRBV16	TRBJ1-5	ASSPKMGGNQPQH
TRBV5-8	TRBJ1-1	ASTRGVGLNTEAF
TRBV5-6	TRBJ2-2	ASRPGPRVGGELF
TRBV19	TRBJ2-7	ASRAGTGGLYEQY
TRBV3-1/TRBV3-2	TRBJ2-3	ASSHSTSALSSDTQY
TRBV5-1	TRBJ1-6	ASSSDRGHNSPLH
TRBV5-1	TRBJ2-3	ASSLGTSGGAADTQY
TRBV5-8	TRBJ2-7	ASSLGEFLHYEQY
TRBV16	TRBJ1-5	ASAQQGGQPQH
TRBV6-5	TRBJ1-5	ASRGGANSNQPQH
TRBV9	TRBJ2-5	ARGGGAQETQY
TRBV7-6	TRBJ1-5	ASSLTGGSNQPQH
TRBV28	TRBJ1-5	ASNGDYSNQPQH
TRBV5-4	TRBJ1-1	ASSSGQGIEAF
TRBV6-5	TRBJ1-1	ASSYSWGNTEAF
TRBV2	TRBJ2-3	ASRLPIATDTQY
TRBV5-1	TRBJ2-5	ASSTSGGAETQY
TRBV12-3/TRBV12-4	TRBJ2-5	ASRRTSSETQY
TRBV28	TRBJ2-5	ASSLGGASQETQY
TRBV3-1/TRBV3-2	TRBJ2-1	ASSQQTSGESTRSYNEQF
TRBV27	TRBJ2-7	ASSLSMGEYEQY
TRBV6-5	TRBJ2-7	ASSTPPRGNEQY
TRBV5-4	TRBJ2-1	ASSLKRTEGGYNEQF
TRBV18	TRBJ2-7	ASSKTDRSSYEQY
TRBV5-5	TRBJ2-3	ASSLHVRQGAVDTQY
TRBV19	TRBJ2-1	ASSFLGAAGAYNEQF
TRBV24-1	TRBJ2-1	ATSSGTSGKEEQF
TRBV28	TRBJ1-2	ASRSRDSLSYGYT
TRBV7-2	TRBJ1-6	ASRQGSSNSPLH
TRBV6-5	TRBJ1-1	ASSSTGLKVTEAF
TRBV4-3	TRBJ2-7	ASSQVGTPAEQY
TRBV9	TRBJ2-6	ASSVAGKRGANVLT
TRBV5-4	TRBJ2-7	ASSLDRGIYEQY
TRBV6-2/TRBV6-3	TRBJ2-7	ASSTGGTIDCEQY
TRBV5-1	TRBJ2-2	ASSLLSVTTGELF
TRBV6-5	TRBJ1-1	ASKEGNTEAF
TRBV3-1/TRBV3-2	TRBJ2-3	ASSQGPVDTQY
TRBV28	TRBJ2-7	ASSTGPTYEQY
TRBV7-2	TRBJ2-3	ASSLGEGPDTQY
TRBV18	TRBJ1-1	ASEGQKNTEAF
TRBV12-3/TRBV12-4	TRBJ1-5	ASSSNGQPQH
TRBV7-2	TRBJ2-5	ASSLGVRQETQY
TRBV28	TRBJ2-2	ARTGRNTGELF
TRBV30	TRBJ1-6	AWSPGREPLH
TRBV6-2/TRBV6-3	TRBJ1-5	ASSWGQSGNQPQH